This TCR beta chain originates from a study of OX40 agonist ivuxolimab in advanced cancers. Study at large: Intravenous ivuxolimab at 0.01 to 10 mg/kg was given to patients every 2 weeks. Mean age approximately 66 years, range roughly 20 to 85; approximately 80% male. Allowance was made for prior anti-PD-1, anti-PD-L1 or anti-CTLA-4 therapy, and 35% to 40% had some.

As concerns this clone: Antigen specificity is unknown.

Only in-frame clones appear in the TCRdb table, and some are missing; sequencing was by immunoSEQ multiplex PCR. Of approximately 61,000 clones in the sample, roughly 90% are singletons; the top ten hold more than 15%. Study-wide findings and caveats: There was clonal expansion of CD4+ and CD8+ blood T cells by week 6 at 0.1 to 3.0 mg/kg.

Germline V gene data show CDR1 as SGDLS and CDR2 as YYNGEE. This CDR3 region has 17 residues. After removal of 3 bases from V and 6 bases from J, the junction contained 12 bases not matched to a gene. The genes are TRBV9 and TRBJ2-1, with 10 bases aligning to TRBD2. The TCR was taken from an adult with an advanced solid tumor such as melanoma, head and neck, liver or kidney cancer. The sequences come from CD4+ or CD8+ T cells sorted from blood, collected in a trial of the OX40 agonist ivuxolimab. The CDR3 bases are TGTGCCAGCAGCGCCTCAGCGGGAGGGTACTCGAGCAATGAGCAGTTCTTC. Its translation is CASSASAGGYSSNEQFF.